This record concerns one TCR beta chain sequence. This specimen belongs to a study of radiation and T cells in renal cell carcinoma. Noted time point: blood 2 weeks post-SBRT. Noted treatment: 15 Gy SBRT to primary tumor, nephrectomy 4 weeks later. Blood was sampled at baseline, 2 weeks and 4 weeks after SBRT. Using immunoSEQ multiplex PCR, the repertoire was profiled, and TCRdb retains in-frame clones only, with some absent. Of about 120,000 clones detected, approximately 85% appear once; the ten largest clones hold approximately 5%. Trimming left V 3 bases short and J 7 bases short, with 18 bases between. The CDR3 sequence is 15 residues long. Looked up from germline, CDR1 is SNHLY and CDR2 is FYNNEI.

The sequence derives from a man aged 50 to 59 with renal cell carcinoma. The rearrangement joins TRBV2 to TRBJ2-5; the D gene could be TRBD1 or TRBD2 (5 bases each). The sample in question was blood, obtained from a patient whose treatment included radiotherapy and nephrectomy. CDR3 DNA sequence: TGTGCCAGCAGTGAGACCGGGACGACGATCGGGACCCAGTACTTC. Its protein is CASSETGTTIGTQYF.